This is a list of T cell receptor beta chains from one sample in a study of response to subunit inactivated influenza vaccine. In TCRdb, the RT-PCR reads were re-called with MiXCR into one record per CDR3 protein. The sample includes about 700,000 distinct CDR3 sequences, around 13% of them seen just once. The source was PBMCs from blood, collected approximately 15 days before vaccination. Receptors were obtained from a man in his forties or fifties who received an inactivated influenza vaccine. Each CDR3 is given with its conserved first and last residue. Fields, in order: CDR3 DNA, CDR3 protein, V gene, J gene, clone size, D gene. A D gene is named only where the DNA matches it firmly. Clone size is shown for a subset of rows, as once, few, many or a class of expanded clone.

DNA: TGCGCCAGCAGCCAAGATTCTAGGCTAGCGGGAGCTTCCAATGAGCAGTTCTTC; CDR3: CASSQDSRLAGASNEQFF; V: TRBV4-3; J: TRBJ2-1; size: -; D: TRBD2
DNA: TGTGCCAGTAGTATTGGGAGAGAGTATGGCTACACCTTC; CDR3: CASSIGREYGYTF; V: TRBV19; J: TRBJ1-2; size: -; D: -
DNA: TGTGCCTGGAGCGGACTAGCGGGGGCTGATGAGCAGTTCTTC; CDR3: CAWSGLAGADEQFF; V: TRBV30; J: TRBJ2-1; size: few; D: TRBD2
DNA: TGTGCCTGCTGCCAAGGGACTAGCGGGAGGTATTTCAACAATGAGCAGTTCTTC; CDR3: CACCQGTSGRYFNNEQFF; V: TRBV12-3/TRBV12-4; J: TRBJ2-1; size: few; D: TRBD2
DNA: TGTGCCATCAGTCGCTCCGGGGGCAATGAAAAACTGTTTTTT; CDR3: CAISRSGGNEKLFF; V: TRBV10-3; J: TRBJ1-4; size: few; D: -
DNA: TGCGCCAGCAGCCAAGCCTCTCCCGGTGGATCGGCTGAGCAGTTCTTC; CDR3: CASSQASPGGSAEQFF; V: TRBV4-3; J: TRBJ2-1; size: -; D: -
DNA: TGTGCCAGCACCCAAGCGGGGGGGCCTTCCTACAATGAGCAGTTCTTC; CDR3: CASTQAGGPSYNEQFF; V: TRBV7-2; J: TRBJ2-1; size: few; D: TRBD2
DNA: TGTGCCAGCAGCACCACAGGGGGCGCGGTCCTACGTTTGGATGAGCAGTTCTTC; CDR3: CASSTTGGAVLRLDEQFF; V: TRBV28; J: TRBJ2-1; size: -; D: TRBD1
DNA: TGCAGTGCTAGACCTCTAGGGGGGGCTTACACTGAAGCTTTCTTT; CDR3: CSARPLGGAYTEAFF; V: TRBV20-1; J: TRBJ1-1; size: -; D: -
DNA: TGTGCCAGCAGCCAAGATCATGAGACAGAGACAGTCTACGAGCAGTACTTC; CDR3: CASSQDHETETVYEQYF; V: TRBV3-1; J: TRBJ2-7; size: many; D: -
DNA: TGTGCCAGCAGTAATTCCCCGGGTCAGCCCCAGCATTTT; CDR3: CASSNSPGQPQHF; V: TRBV6-1; J: TRBJ1-5; size: -; D: -
DNA: TGCGCCAGCGAACCCGGGGGACTCATCCTCTCCTACAATGAGCAGTTCTTC; CDR3: CASEPGGLILSYNEQFF; V: TRBV10-2; J: TRBJ2-1; size: few; D: -
DNA: TGTGCCAGCAGCCCCATAGCGGGAGAAATCTACAATGAGCAGTTCTTC; CDR3: CASSPIAGEIYNEQFF; V: TRBV9; J: TRBJ2-1; size: few; D: TRBD2
DNA: TGCGCCAGCAGCTTGAGTGGTGATTACTATGGCTACACCTTC; CDR3: CASSLSGDYYGYTF; V: TRBV5-1; J: TRBJ1-2; size: -; D: -
DNA: TGTGCCAGCAGCTCATATCCGGCTGAATACAATGAGCAGTTCTTC; CDR3: CASSSYPAEYNEQFF; V: TRBV7-2; J: TRBJ2-1; size: once; D: -
DNA: TGCGCCAGCAGCTTGGGGGACAGGAGCTACGAGCAGTACTTC; CDR3: CASSLGDRSYEQYF; V: TRBV5-1; J: TRBJ2-7; size: many; D: TRBD1
DNA: TGTGCCAGCAGTCCCGACAGAGAATACGAGCAGTACTTC; CDR3: CASSPDREYEQYF; V: TRBV12-3/TRBV12-4; J: TRBJ2-7; size: few; D: -
DNA: TGCAGTGCTAGTCTAGTAACTCGGGGCTACAATGAGCAGTTCTTC; CDR3: CSASLVTRGYNEQFF; V: TRBV20-1; J: TRBJ2-1; size: -; D: -
DNA: TGTGCCAGCAGCTCAAGAGGGGGGCTGGAGCCCCAGCATTTT; CDR3: CASSSRGGLEPQHF; V: TRBV9; J: TRBJ1-5; size: -; D: -
DNA: TGTGCCAGCAGCTTACCCGTGGACTTCAATGAGCAGTTCTTC; CDR3: CASSLPVDFNEQFF; V: TRBV7-9; J: TRBJ2-1; size: -; D: -
DNA: TGTGCCAGCAGCCTCACCACCGTGGTCACTGAAGCTTTCTTT; CDR3: CASSLTTVVTEAFF; V: TRBV3-1; J: TRBJ1-1; size: -; D: -
DNA: TGTGCCAGCAGCTTAGATCAGTCCGTACCGACTTTCTTT; CDR3: CASSLDQSVPTFF; V: TRBV11-2; J: TRBJ1-1; size: -; D: -
DNA: TGTGCCAGCAGCGACGGGAACCTCAACACCGGGGAGCTGTTTTTT; CDR3: CASSDGNLNTGELFF; V: TRBV5-4; J: TRBJ2-2; size: -; D: -
DNA: TGTGCCAGCAGCTTAGCGCATGGGGTACCGTACTTC; CDR3: CASSLAHGVPYF; V: TRBV7-9; J: TRBJ2-5; size: few; D: -
DNA: TGTGCCAGCAGCCAGGGACTAGCGGGAGCCGGGGAGCTGTTTTTT; CDR3: CASSQGLAGAGELFF; V: TRBV7-9; J: TRBJ2-2; size: many; D: TRBD2
DNA: TGCAGTGCTATAGGGGGCCCTAACACCGGGGAGCTGTTTTTT; CDR3: CSAIGGPNTGELFF; V: TRBV20-1; J: TRBJ2-2; size: many; D: TRBD1
DNA: TGTGCCAGCAGCTTTGGGACAGGGGGCGCCGATCATGGCTACACCTTC; CDR3: CASSFGTGGADHGYTF; V: TRBV11-2; J: TRBJ1-2; size: few; D: TRBD1
DNA: TGTGCCAGCAGCAGCCCCTCGCAGGGATTTCACGAGCAGTACTTC; CDR3: CASSSPSQGFHEQYF; V: TRBV7-8; J: TRBJ2-7; size: few; D: -
DNA: TGTGCCAGCAGCCCCAGCTACGGGGGAGGGCTGTTTTTT; CDR3: CASSPSYGGGLFF; V: TRBV4-2; J: TRBJ2-2; size: -; D: -
DNA: TGCGCCAGCAGCCGCGGGACAGGGGTAAATGAGCAGTTCTTC; CDR3: CASSRGTGVNEQFF; V: TRBV4-3; J: TRBJ2-1; size: few; D: TRBD1
DNA: TGCAGTGCGGCGCGAGGGGGTAACAATGAGCAGTTCTTC; CDR3: CSAARGGNNEQFF; V: TRBV20-1; J: TRBJ2-1; size: -; D: -
DNA: TGTGCCAGCAGCCCCGGACTCAGGCCAGATACGCAGTATTTT; CDR3: CASSPGLRPDTQYF; V: TRBV7-2; J: TRBJ2-3; size: -; D: -
DNA: TGTGCCAGCAGTCTTTTAGCGGGGGAAAGCACAGATACGCAGTATTTT; CDR3: CASSLLAGESTDTQYF; V: TRBV6-1; J: TRBJ2-3; size: few; D: TRBD2